The clone carrying this TCR beta chain was found many times. Its antigen is currently unknown. The CDR3 has 14 residues. V was clipped by 0 bases and J by 4 bases, with 10 bases between them. The germline V gene encodes CDR1 SGDLS and CDR2 YYNGEE. This sample was taken from a study of read filtering for tumor transcriptome and immune sequencing. The overall study: Among patients, under 20 were male and approximately 15 female, aged 47 to 80 (mean around 66).

From 300 to 400 ng of RNA, a library with molecular barcoded alpha/delta and beta/gamma adaptors was made. TCRdb re-called the reads through MiXCR, storing one row per CDR3 protein. The sample lists tens of thousands of distinct CDR3 sequences; roughly 13% were seen once. General observations from the study: This fraction held mixed bone marrow immune cells after CD138-negative sorting.

This clonotype was obtained from a donor at least 40 years old with multiple myeloma. V and J are TRBV9 and TRBJ2-5; maybe TRBD1 (5 bases). The specimen was a population of CD138-negative cells sorted from bone marrow. DNA of the CDR3: TGTGCCAGCAGCGTAGGGGTCCAGGGAGAGACCCAGTACTTC. Translated, it gives CASSVGVQGETQYF.